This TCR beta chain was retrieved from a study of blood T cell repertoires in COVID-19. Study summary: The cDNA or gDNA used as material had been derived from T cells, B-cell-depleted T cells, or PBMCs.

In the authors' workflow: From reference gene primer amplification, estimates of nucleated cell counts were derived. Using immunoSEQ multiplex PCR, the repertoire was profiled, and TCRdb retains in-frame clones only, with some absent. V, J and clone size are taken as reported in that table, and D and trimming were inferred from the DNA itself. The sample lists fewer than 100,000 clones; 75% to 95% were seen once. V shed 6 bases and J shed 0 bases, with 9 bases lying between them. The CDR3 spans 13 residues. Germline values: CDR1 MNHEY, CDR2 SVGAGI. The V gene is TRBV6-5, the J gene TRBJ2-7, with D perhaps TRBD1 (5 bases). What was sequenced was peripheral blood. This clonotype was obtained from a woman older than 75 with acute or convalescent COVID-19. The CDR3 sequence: CASRDTVSYEQYF. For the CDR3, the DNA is TGTGCCAGCAGGGACACCGTCTCCTACGAGCAGTACTTC.